Sequencing of this T cell receptor beta chain was carried out in a study of graft-versus-host responses after intestinal transplantation. The overall study: Tacrolimus and steroids were given for three to four years to all recipients after anti-thymocyte globulin induction.

Using immunoSEQ multiplex PCR, the repertoire was profiled, and TCRdb retains in-frame clones only, with some absent. The sample holds about 64,000 clones, roughly 89% seen once. About this clone: What it recognizes is unknown.

Study-level results: Patients with graft-donor T cell macrochimerism had high graft-versus-host to host-versus-graft clonal ratios in allografts.

From germline, CDR1 is SGHRS and CDR2 YFSETQ. V shed 0 bases and J 3 bases; nucleotides not matched to a gene: 1. This CDR3 spans 15 amino acids. The chain joins TRBV5-1 to TRBJ1-5; TRBD1 matches at 9 bases. This material consisted of bone marrow, taken approximately 740 days after intestinal transplantation. This TCR was sampled from a human patient who received an intestinal transplant, so some T cells may come from the graft donor. This CDR3 is CASSLGDRDNQPQHF. The CDR3 DNA sequence: TGCGCCAGCAGCTTGGGGGACAGGGACAATCAGCCCCAGCATTTT.